Listed here are 25 T cell receptor beta chains from one sample, sequenced in a study of OX40 agonist ivuxolimab in advanced cancers. Library preparation used the immunoSEQ multiplex PCR assay. This immuneACCESS table, as held by TCRdb, lists in-frame sequences with V and J called but not all clones. Of the missing ones, under half trace to an unresolved V gene in checked studies; the others have no known cause. In all, the sample holds some 76,000 clones, and over 75% of those were seen once. Clones ranked in the top ten supply just under 7% of the sample. Here the sequenced sample was CD4+ or CD8+ T cells sorted from blood, taken in a trial of the OX40 agonist ivuxolimab. The receptors come from an adult with an advanced solid tumor such as melanoma, head and neck, liver or kidney cancer.

The chain carries TRBV30 and TRBJ1-3; no clear D gene. Per germline, CDR1 GTSNPN and CDR2 SVGIG (reference sequence). This CDR3 has 13 amino acids. Trimming took off 3 bases at V and 0 bases at J, with 6 bases between the two ends. The CDR3 DNA reads TGTGCCTGGAGGGTCCCCTCTGGAAACACCATATATTTT. It yields the protein CAWRVPSGNTIYF.

The chain uses TRBV30 and TRBJ1-6; D gene uncertain. Trimming removed 1 base at V and 8 bases at J, with 15 bases between. The CDR3 length is 15 residues. From germline, CDR1 is GTSNPN and CDR2 SVGIG (reference sequence). CDR3: CAWSDVATEDSPLHF. Here the CDR3 DNA reads TGTGCCTGGAGTGACGTCGCGACGGAGGATTCACCCCTCCACTTT.

This clone was found a few times. V gene TRBV5-4 combines with J gene TRBJ2-7; the match to TRBD2 covers 12 bases. The J segment lost 3 bases and the V segment lost 0 bases, leaving 4 bases of the junction unmatched. Germline values: CDR1 SGHNT, CDR2 YYREEE (reference sequence). The CDR3 loop spans 16 amino acids. The CDR3 DNA is TGTGCCAGCAGCTTGGGACTAGCGGGGGAGTACTACGAGCAGTACTTC. Amino acid sequence: CASSLGLAGEYYEQYF.

This sequence joins TRBV7-9 and TRBJ1-3; D unclear. This CDR3 is built from 16 residues. Trimming cost V 4 bases and J 0 bases, with 13 bases left between them. The germline V gene has CDR1 SEHNR and CDR2 FQNEAQ (reference sequence). The CDR3 sequence is CASSSDSLNSGNTIYF. The CDR3 DNA sequence: TGTGCCAGCAGCTCGGACTCACTTAACTCTGGAAACACCATATATTTT.

The chain combines TRBV28 with TRBJ2-5, with D perhaps matching TRBD2 (6 bases). V lost 5 bases and J 5 bases, leaving 18 bases between the germline ends. Germline V gene data show CDR1 as MDHEN and CDR2 as SYDVKM. CDR3 length: 15 amino acids. CDR3 region: CASSRTGLRGETQYF. CDR3 nucleotides: TGTGCCAGCAGTAGAACGGGACTTCGAGGGGAGACCCAGTACTTC.

The chain carries TRBV19 and TRBJ2-2; D is ambiguous. Germline CDR1 reads LNHDA; CDR2 reads SQIVND (reference sequence). This CDR3 is 15 amino acids long. V dropped 3 bases and J dropped 4 bases, with 12 bases sitting between them. Written as DNA, the CDR3 is TGTGCCAGTAGTATTTCCGGGTTGGGCACCGGGGAGCTGTTTTTT. Its translation: CASSISGLGTGELFF.

The chain has TRBV6-1 and TRBJ2-7; no definite D call. Per germline, CDR1 MNHNS and CDR2 SASEGT. CDR3 length: 11 residues. Trimming pared 5 bases from V and 5 bases from J, leaving 7 bases between. The CDR3 DNA reads as TGTGCCAGCAGTCCGCGTGACGAGCAGTACTTC. Translating it yields CASSPRDEQYF.

The chain employs TRBV7-9 and TRBJ2-3, with 10 bases lining up with TRBD2. The V gene end was trimmed by 1 base and the J gene end by 0 bases; junction bases not matched to a gene: 4. Germline V lookup: CDR1 SEHNR, CDR2 FQNEAQ (reference sequence). This CDR3 has 17 amino acids. CDR3 protein: CASSLGQTSGSTDTQYF. Here the CDR3 DNA reads TGTGCCAGCAGCTTAGGCCAGACTAGCGGGAGCACAGATACGCAGTATTTT.

The chain is built from TRBV11-2 and TRBJ1-2, with D hard to call. The CDR3 has 12 amino acids. Germline V CDR1 and CDR2: SGHAT, FQNNGV. V lost 4 bases to trimming and J lost 8 bases, with 11 bases between them. The CDR3, as DNA: TGTGCCAGCAGCTCAAGTTCGTTCGGCTACACCTTC. Translation: CASSSSSFGYTF.

This rearrangement joins TRBV2 to TRBJ1-5; D is unresolved. Germline CDR1 is SNHLY and CDR2 is FYNNEI. Trimming removed 5 bases at V and 0 bases at J, with 14 bases between. The CDR3 extends over 16 amino acids. CDR3 DNA sequence: TGTGCCAGCAGTCCGTATGGAGCTATTAGCAATCAGCCCCAGCATTTT. Translation gives CASSPYGAISNQPQHF.

The CDR3 region has the DNA TGTGCCAGCAGTCGGACAGGGAGGACCTACGAGCAGTACTTC. Translated: CASSRTGRTYEQYF. The chain has TRBV27 and TRBJ2-7, with 8 bases identical to TRBD1. Germline V lookup: CDR1 MNHEY, CDR2 SMNVEV (reference sequence). The ends lost 5 bases at V and 2 bases at J; junction bases unmatched: 5. The CDR3 length is 14 residues.

J is TRBJ2-6 and V is TRBV6-1; D not certain. V dropped 6 bases and J dropped 0 bases, with 24 bases sitting between them. The CDR3 is made up of 20 amino acids. Per the germline V gene, CDR1 is MNHNS and CDR2 is SASEGT. The CDR3 DNA reads TGTGCCAGCAGGGAATATTCTCAGACCCGAATAAGCTCTGGGGCCAACGTCCTGACTTTC. This encodes CASREYSQTRISSGANVLTF.

This clone has only one observation. The rearrangement links TRBV18 to TRBJ2-1, with D unclear. The germline V gene encodes CDR1 KGHSH and CDR2 LQKENI. The CDR3 is 13 residues long. V was shortened by 3 bases and J by 6 bases, with 9 bases between the two germline ends. CDR3 sequence reads: CASSPTYTNEQFF. CDR3 sequence (DNA): TGTGCCAGCTCACCTACCTACACCAATGAGCAGTTCTTC. Filled out from reference TRBV18 and TRBJ2-1, the complete variable domain reads NAGVMQNPRHLVRRRGQEARLRCSPMKGHSHVYWYRQLPEEGLKFMVYLQKENIIDESGMPKERFSAEFPKEGPSILRIQQVVRGDSAAYFCASSPTYTNEQFFGPGTRLTVL.

The rearrangement uses TRBV29-1 and TRBJ2-1; D is uncertain. Germline CDR1 reads SQVTM; CDR2 reads ANQGSEA. This CDR3 is 17 amino acids long. Trimming took off 7 bases at V and 0 bases at J, with 22 bases between the two ends. As DNA, the CDR3 is TGCAGCGCCTTAGGGTTGGTGGCGGTGAGCTCCTACAATGAGCAGTTCTTC. Protein sequence: CSALGLVAVSSYNEQFF.

This clone has a handful of counts. This rearrangement joins TRBV11-3 to TRBJ2-3; D gene ambiguous. Germline CDR1 reads SGHNT; CDR2 reads YENEEA. Trimming took 2 bases from V and 0 from J, leaving 9 bases between them. The CDR3 is made up of 15 amino acids. Written as DNA, the CDR3 is TGTGCCAGCAGCTTAAGGCTTACTAGCACAGATACGCAGTATTTT. The encoded protein is CASSLRLTSTDTQYF.

This sequence joins TRBV5-1 and TRBJ2-2, with no clear D. Germline values: CDR1 SGHRS, CDR2 YFSETQ. Trimming removed 2 bases from V and 6 bases from J, with 5 bases in between. The CDR3 length is 12 residues. The CDR3 nucleotides read TGCGCCAGCAGCTTTGGGGCCGGGGAGCTGTTTTTT. Its protein is CASSFGAGELFF.

The rearrangement links TRBV6-6 to TRBJ2-5; 8 bases align to TRBD2. Germline CDR1 MNHNY, CDR2 SVGAGI (reference sequence). J was trimmed by 3 bases and V by 8 bases; bases with no gene match: 8. The CDR3 runs to 14 residues. CDR3 DNA: TGTGCCAGCCCCAGGTGGCGGGGGGAAGAGACCCAGTACTTC. Protein sequence: CASPRWRGEETQYF.

The chain couples TRBV18 to TRBJ1-2; D gene ambiguous. The CDR3 loop spans 15 amino acids. Germline lookup yields CDR1 KGHSH and CDR2 LQKENI. With 1 base removed from V and 3 bases from J, the gap between germline ends came to 12 bases. The DNA for the CDR3 is TGTGCCAGCTCACCACGTCCAGGTCCGGACTATGGCTACACCTTC. This translates into CASSPRPGPDYGYTF.

J is TRBJ1-2 and V is TRBV6-5; TRBD1 agrees at 9 bases. The ends lost 2 bases at V and 6 bases at J; junction bases unmatched: 4. The CDR3 is 14 amino acids. Germline V gives CDR1 MNHEY, CDR2 SVGAGI. CDR3 amino acids: CASSYVQGANGYTF. CDR3 in DNA: TGTGCCAGCAGTTACGTACAGGGGGCGAATGGCTACACCTTC.

The V gene is TRBV18, the J gene TRBJ2-5; D is ambiguous. Trimming took off 4 bases at V and 2 bases at J, with 2 bases between the two ends. The CDR3 is made up of 11 amino acids. Germline V gene data show CDR1 as KGHSH and CDR2 as LQKENI. CDR3 residues: CASSLQETQYF. CDR3 in DNA: TGTGCCAGCTCACTGCAAGAGACCCAGTACTTC.

This chain uses TRBV7-2 with TRBJ1-1, with D perhaps TRBD1 (5 bases). The CDR3 is 14 residues long. The germline CDR1 and CDR2 sequences are SGHTA and FQGNSA. V shed 5 bases and J shed 4 bases, with 14 bases lying between them. CDR3 loop: CASSAWGGGTEAFF. The CDR3 region has the DNA TGTGCCAGCAGCGCGTGGGGGGGAGGCACTGAAGCTTTCTTT.

The chain has TRBV23-1 and TRBJ1-6; TRBD1 matches at 8 bases. TRBV23-1 is classed as an ORF, of uncertain function. The CDR3 spans 19 residues. J lost 14 bases, V lost 3 bases, and 24 bases had no gene match. The CDR3 loop reads CASSHRGPDRGRVDSALHF. In DNA, the CDR3 is TGCGCCAGCAGTCACCGGGGACCAGACAGGGGTCGGGTGGATTCGGCCCTCCACTTT.

The CDR3 coding sequence is TGTGCCAGCAGCTTAGGGACGTCGAATTCACCCCTCCACTTT. Its protein product is CASSLGTSNSPLHF. The chain couples TRBV7-2 to TRBJ1-6; D unclear. The CDR3 totals 14 residues. CDR1 is SGHTA and CDR2 is FQGNSA in the germline V gene. The germline V and J ends were trimmed by 1 base and 7 bases, with 8 bases remaining between them.

The chain links TRBV11-3 to TRBJ1-1, with a possible D match to TRBD1 (5 bases). There are 15 residues in the CDR3. The V and J ends lost 3 bases and 2 bases respectively, with 13 bases between them. Looked up from germline, CDR1 is SGHNT and CDR2 is YENEEA. The CDR3 sequence: CASSLGLTINTEAFF. Here the CDR3 DNA reads TGTGCCAGCAGCTTGGGACTGACTATTAACACTGAAGCTTTCTTT.

The chain couples TRBV9 to TRBJ2-5, with 8 bases identical to TRBD1. From germline, CDR1 is SGDLS and CDR2 YYNGEE. The CDR3 totals 17 residues. Germline trimming cut 4 bases from V and 5 bases from J; bases unmatched to any gene: 16. As DNA, the CDR3 is TGTGCCAGCAGCCCAACCGGACAGGGATTGTTGGGCGAGACCCAGTACTTC. Its translation is CASSPTGQGLLGETQYF.